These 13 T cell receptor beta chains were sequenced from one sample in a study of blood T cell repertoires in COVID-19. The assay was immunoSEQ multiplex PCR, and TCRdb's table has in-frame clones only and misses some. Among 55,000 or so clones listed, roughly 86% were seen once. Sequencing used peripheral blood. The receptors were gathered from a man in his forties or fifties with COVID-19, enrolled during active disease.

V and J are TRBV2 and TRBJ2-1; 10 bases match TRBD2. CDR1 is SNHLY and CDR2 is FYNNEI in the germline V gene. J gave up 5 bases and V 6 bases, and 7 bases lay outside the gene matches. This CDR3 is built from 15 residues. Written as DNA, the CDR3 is TGTGCCAGCAGATCGACTAGCGGGTACCACAATGAGCAGTTCTTC. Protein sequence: CASRSTSGYHNEQFF.

The CDR3 region is CASSVDRGTNSNQPQHF. CDR3 in DNA: TGTGCCAGCAGTGTGGACAGGGGGACGAATAGCAATCAGCCCCAGCATTTT. This chain connects TRBV6-1 to TRBJ1-5, with TRBD1 matching 10 bases. Germline V gives CDR1 MNHNS, CDR2 SASEGT. Germline trimming cut 4 bases from V and 0 bases from J; bases unmatched to any gene: 6. The CDR3 totals 17 residues.

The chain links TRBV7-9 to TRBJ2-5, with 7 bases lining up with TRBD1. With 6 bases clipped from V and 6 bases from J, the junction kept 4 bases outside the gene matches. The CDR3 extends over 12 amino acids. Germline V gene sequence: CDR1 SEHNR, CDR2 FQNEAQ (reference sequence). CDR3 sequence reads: CASSPRGKTQYF. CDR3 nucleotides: TGTGCCAGCAGTCCCAGGGGGAAGACCCAGTACTTC.

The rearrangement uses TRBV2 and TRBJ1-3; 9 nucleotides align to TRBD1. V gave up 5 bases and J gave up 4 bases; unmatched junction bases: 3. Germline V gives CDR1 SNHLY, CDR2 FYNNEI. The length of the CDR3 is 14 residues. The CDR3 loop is CASSTGTGGNTIYF. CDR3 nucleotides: TGTGCCAGCAGTACCGGGACAGGGGGAAACACCATATATTTT.

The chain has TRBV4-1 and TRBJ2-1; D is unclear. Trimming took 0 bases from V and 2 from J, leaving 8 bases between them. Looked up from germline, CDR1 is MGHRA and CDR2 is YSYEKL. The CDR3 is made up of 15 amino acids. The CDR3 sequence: CASSQEPGAYNEQFF. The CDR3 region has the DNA TGCGCCAGCAGCCAAGAACCCGGAGCCTACAATGAGCAGTTCTTC.

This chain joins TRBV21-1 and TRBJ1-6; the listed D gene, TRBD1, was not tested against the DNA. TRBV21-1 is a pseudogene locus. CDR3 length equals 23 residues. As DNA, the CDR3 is TGTGCCAGCAGCAAATATGGGATTGACAGTCCTCCCCAAAATCGGTCCTATAATTCACCCCTCCACTTT. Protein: CASSKYGIDSPPQNRSYNSPLHF.

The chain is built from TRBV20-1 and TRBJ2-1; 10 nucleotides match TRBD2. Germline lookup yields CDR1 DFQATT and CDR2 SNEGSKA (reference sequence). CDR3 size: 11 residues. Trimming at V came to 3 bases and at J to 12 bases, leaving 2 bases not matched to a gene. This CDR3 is CSASLAGGQFF. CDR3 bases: TGCAGTGCTAGTTTAGCGGGAGGGCAGTTCTTC.

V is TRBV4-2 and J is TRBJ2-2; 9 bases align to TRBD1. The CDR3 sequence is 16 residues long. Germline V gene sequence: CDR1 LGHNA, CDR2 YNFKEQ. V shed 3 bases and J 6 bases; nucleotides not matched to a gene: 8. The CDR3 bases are TGTGCCAGCAGCCACCCTCCGGGACAGGGTCCCGGGGAGCTGTTTTTT. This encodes CASSHPPGQGPGELFF.

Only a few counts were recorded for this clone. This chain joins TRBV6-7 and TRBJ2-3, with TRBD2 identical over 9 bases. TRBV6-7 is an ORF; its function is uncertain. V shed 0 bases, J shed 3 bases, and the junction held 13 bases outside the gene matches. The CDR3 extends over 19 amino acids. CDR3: CASSYSRLPSGEGTDTQYF. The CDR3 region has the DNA TGTGCCAGCAGTTACTCGAGATTGCCTAGCGGGGAGGGGACAGATACGCAGTATTTT.

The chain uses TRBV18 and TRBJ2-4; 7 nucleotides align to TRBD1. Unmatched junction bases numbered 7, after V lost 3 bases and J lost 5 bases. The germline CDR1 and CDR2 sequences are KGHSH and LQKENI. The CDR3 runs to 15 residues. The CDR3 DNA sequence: TGTGCCAGCTCACCTACCGGGACAGAGCAAAACATTCAGTACTTC. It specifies CASSPTGTEQNIQYF. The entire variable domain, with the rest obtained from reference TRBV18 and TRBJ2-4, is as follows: NAGVMQNPRHLVRRRGQEARLRCSPMKGHSHVYWYRQLPEEGLKFMVYLQKENIIDESGMPKERFSAEFPKEGPSILRIQQVVRGDSAAYFCASSPTGTEQNIQYFGAGTRLSVL.

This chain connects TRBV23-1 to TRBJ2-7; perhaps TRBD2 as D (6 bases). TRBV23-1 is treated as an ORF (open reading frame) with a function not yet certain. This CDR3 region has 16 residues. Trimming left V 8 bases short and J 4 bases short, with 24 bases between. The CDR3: CASFRSEGTPSYEQYF. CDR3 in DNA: TGCGCCAGCTTCCGATCGGAGGGGACTCCCTCGTACGAGCAGTACTTC.

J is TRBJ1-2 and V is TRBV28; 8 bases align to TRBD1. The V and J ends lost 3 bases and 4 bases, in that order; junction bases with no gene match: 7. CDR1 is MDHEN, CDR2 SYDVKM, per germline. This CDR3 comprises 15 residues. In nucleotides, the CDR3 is TGTGCCAGCAGTTTTTCGGACAGGGAGACCTATGGCTACACCTTC. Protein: CASSFSDRETYGYTF.

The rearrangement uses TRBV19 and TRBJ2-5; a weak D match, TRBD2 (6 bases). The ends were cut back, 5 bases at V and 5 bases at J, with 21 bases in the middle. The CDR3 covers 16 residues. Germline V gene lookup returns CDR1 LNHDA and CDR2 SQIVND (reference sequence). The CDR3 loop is CASSRGFGESGETQYF. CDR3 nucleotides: TGTGCCAGTAGTCGGGGGTTTGGAGAATCTGGGGAGACCCAGTACTTC.